The text below deals with one T cell receptor (beta chain). Measured with immunoSEQ multiplex PCR; TCRdb has only the in-frame clones, and not every one. Of around 160,000 clones in the sample, around 90% were seen once. The source of the sample is a study of radiation and T cells in renal cell carcinoma. Documented time point: baseline pretreatment blood. Treatment: 15 Gy SBRT to primary tumor, nephrectomy 4 weeks later. Sequenced material: blood, taken from a patient whose treatment included radiotherapy and nephrectomy. The sequence derives from a woman in her 70s with renal cell carcinoma.

The CDR3: CASSTGRSNTIYF. CDR3 bases: TGTGCCAGCTCGACAGGACGGTCAAACACCATATATTTT. The chain joins TRBV11-3 to TRBJ1-3, with D tentatively TRBD1 (6 bases). V was cut by 8 bases and J by 6 bases, with 14 bases left in between. This CDR3 has 13 amino acids. CDR1 and CDR2 (germline): SGHNT, YENEEA.